Listed here is a single T cell receptor (beta chain). Antigen specificity is unknown. The sample originates from a study of CD4 T cells in relation to SARS-CoV-2 and coronaviruses. As for the study in general: Crossreactive spike epitopes shared across donors were mapped to their HLA restriction. Study findings and constraints: Compared with monoreactive clones, crossreactive clones showed significantly weaker SARS-CoV-2 expansion. The assay detects memory recall responses, not culture-primed primary responses.

Naive and memory CD4+ T cell DNA was deep-sequenced without culture. TCRdb's copy holds only in-frame clones and misses some; the assay was immunoSEQ multiplex PCR. The sample includes about 56,000 clones, under 95% of them seen just once. Per the germline V gene, CDR1 is LGHDT and CDR2 is YNNKEL (reference sequence). V lost 4 bases to trimming and J lost 2 bases, with 7 bases between them. CDR3 length: 13 residues. This clonotype was sampled from an adult with COVID-19. The chain joins TRBV3-1 (or the pseudogene TRBV3-2) to TRBJ2-3; no firm D call. Sequencing was performed on naive CD4+ T cells from PBMCs. Stated subset: naive CD4+ T cells isolated by negative enrichment. CDR3 amino acids: CASSPEYTDTQYF. For the CDR3, the DNA is TGTGCCAGCAGCCCTGAGTACACAGATACGCAGTATTTT.